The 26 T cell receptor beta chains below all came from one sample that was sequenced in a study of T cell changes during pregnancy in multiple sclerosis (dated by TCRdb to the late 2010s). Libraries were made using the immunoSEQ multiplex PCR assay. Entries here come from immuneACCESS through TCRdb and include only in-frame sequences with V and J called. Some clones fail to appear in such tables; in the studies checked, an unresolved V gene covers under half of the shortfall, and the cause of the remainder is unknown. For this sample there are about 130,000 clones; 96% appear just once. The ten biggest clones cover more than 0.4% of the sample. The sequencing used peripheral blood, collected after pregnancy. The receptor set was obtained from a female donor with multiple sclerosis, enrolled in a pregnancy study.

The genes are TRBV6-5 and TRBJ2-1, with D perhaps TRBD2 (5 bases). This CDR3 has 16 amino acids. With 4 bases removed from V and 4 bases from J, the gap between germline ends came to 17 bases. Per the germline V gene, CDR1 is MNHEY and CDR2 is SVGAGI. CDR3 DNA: TGTGCCAGCAGTTCCAAAGCCCGACTAAATTACAATGAGCAGTTCTTC. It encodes CASSSKARLNYNEQFF.

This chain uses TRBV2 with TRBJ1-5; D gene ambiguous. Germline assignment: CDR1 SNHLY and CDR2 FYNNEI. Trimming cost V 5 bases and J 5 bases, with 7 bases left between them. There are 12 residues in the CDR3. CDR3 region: CASSTTYQPQHF. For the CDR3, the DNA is TGTGCCAGCAGTACTACTTATCAGCCCCAGCATTTT.

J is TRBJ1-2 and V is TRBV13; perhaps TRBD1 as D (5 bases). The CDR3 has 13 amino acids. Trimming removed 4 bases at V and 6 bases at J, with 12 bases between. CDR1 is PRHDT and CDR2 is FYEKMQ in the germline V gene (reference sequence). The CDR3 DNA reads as TGTGCCAGCAGCTCTTGGGGCGCCCATGGCTACACCTTC. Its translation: CASSSWGAHGYTF.

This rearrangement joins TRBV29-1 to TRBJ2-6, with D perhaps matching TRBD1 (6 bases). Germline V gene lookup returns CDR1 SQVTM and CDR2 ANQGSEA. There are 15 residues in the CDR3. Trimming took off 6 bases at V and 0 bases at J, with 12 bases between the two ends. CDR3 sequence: CSVTTGFSGANVLTF. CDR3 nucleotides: TGCAGCGTCACGACAGGTTTCTCTGGGGCCAACGTCCTGACTTTC.

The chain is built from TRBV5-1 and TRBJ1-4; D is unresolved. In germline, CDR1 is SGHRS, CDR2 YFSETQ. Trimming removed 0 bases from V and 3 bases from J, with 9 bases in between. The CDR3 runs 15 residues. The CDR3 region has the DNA TGCGCCAGCAGCTTGGTGGGGAGCTCTAATGAAAAACTGTTTTTT. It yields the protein CASSLVGSSNEKLFF.

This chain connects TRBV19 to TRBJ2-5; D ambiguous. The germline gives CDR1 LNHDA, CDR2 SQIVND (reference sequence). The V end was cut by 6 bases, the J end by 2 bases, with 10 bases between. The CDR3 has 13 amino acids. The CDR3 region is CASSGATQETQYF. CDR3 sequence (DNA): TGTGCCAGTAGCGGAGCAACTCAAGAGACCCAGTACTTC.

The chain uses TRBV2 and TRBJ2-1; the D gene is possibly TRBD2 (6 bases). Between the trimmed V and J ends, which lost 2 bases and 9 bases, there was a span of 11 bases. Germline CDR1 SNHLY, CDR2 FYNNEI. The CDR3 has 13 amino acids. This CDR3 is CASSEIGGIEQFF. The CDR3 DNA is TGTGCCAGCAGTGAAATTGGGGGGATTGAGCAGTTCTTC.

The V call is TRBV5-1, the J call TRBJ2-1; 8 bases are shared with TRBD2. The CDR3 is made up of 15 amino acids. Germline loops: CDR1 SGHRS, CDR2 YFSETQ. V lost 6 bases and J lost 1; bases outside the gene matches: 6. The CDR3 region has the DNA TGCGCCAGCACAGCGGCGGGAGGTTCCTACAATGAGCAGTTCTTC. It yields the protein CASTAAGGSYNEQFF.

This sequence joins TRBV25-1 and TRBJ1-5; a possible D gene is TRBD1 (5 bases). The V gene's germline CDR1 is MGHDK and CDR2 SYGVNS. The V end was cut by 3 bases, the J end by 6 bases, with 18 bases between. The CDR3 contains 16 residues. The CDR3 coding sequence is TGTGCCAGCAGTGAGGGCGGGGGTCGGTCGGCTCAGCCCCAGCATTTT. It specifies CASSEGGGRSAQPQHF.

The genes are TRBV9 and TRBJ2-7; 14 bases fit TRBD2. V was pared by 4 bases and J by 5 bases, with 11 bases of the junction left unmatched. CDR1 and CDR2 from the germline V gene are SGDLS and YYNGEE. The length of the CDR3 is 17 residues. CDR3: CASSRGDRLAGGNEQYF. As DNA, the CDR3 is TGTGCCAGCAGCCGAGGGGACCGACTAGCGGGAGGGAACGAGCAGTACTTC.

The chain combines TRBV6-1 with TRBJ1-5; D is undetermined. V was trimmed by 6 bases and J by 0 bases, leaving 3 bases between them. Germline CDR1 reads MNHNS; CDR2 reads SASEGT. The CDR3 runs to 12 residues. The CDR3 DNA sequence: TGTGCCAGCAGCCATAGCAATCAGCCCCAGCATTTT. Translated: CASSHSNQPQHF.

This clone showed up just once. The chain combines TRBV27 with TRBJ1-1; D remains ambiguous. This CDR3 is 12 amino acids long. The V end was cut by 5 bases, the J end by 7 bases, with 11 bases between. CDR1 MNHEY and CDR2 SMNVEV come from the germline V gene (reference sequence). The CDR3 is CASSTSGHEAFF. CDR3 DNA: TGTGCCAGCAGTACTAGCGGCCATGAAGCTTTCTTT.

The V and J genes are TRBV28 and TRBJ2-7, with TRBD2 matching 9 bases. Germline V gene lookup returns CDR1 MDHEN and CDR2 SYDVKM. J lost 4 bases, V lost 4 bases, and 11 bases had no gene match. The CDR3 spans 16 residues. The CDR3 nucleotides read TGTGCCAGCAGTTCTCGCTATAGCGGGAGTAGGTACGAGCAGTACTTC. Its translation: CASSSRYSGSRYEQYF.

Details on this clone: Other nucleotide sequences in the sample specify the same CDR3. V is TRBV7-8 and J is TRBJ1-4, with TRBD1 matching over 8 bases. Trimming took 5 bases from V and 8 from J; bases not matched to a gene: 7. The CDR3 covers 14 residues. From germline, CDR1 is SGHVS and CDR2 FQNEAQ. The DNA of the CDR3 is TGTGCCAGCAGCCCCGGACAGGGAGACGAAAAACTGTTTTTT. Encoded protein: CASSPGQGDEKLFF.

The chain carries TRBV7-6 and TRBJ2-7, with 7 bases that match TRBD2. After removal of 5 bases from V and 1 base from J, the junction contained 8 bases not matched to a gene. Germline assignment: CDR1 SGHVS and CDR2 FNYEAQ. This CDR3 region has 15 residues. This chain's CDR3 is CASSRLAEASYEQYF. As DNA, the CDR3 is TGTGCCAGCAGCCGTCTAGCGGAGGCTTCCTACGAGCAGTACTTC.

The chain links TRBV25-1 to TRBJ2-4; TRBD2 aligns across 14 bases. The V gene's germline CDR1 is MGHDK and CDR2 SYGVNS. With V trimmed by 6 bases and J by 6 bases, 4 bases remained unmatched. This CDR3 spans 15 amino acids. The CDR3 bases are TGTGCCAGCAGCCCGGGACTAGCGGGAGCAAACATTCAGTACTTC. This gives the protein CASSPGLAGANIQYF.

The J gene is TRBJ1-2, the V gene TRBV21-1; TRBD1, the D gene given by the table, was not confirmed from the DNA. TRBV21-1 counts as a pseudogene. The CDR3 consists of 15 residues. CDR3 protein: CASSKRGGADYGYTF. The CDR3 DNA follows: TGTGCCAGCAGCAAACGAGGGGGCGCGGACTATGGCTACACCTTC.

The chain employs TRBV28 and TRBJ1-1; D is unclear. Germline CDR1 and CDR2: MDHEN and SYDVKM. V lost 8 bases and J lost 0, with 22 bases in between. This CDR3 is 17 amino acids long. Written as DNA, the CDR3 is TGTGCCAGCTCTTCGTATGGAGGCAAAGACTTGAACACTGAAGCTTTCTTT. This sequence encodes CASSSYGGKDLNTEAFF.

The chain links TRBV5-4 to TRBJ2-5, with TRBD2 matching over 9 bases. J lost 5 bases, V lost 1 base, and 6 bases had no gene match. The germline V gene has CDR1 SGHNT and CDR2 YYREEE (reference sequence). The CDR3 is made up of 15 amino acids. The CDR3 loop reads CASSLMVAGVETQYF. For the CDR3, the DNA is TGTGCCAGCAGCTTGATGGTAGCGGGAGTTGAGACCCAGTACTTC.

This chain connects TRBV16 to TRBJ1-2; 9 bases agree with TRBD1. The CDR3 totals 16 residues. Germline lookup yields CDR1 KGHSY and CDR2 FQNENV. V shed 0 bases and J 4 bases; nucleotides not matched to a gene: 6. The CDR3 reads CASSQSWDRVRYGYTF. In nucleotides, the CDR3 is TGTGCCAGCAGCCAATCTTGGGACAGGGTCCGCTATGGCTACACCTTC.

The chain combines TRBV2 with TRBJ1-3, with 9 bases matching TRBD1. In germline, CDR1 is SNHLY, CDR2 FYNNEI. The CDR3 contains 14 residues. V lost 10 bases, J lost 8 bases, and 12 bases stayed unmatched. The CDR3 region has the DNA TGTGCCATCAACCGGGACAGGGCTGCAGACACCATATATTTT. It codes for CAINRDRAADTIYF.

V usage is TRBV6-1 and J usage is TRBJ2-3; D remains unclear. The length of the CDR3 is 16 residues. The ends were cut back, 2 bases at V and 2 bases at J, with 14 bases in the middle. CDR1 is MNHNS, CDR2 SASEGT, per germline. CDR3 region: CASSEKIRSTTDTQYF. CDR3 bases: TGTGCCAGCAGTGAAAAAATTCGGAGCACCACAGATACGCAGTATTTT.

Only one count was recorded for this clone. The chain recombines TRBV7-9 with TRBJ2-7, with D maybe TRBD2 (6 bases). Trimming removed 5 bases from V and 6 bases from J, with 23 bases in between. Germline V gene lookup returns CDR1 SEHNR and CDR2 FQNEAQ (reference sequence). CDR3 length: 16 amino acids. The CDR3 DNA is TGTGCCAGCAGCCACCAAAAGGATTGGGGACTTCCCGAGCAGTACTTC. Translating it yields CASSHQKDWGLPEQYF. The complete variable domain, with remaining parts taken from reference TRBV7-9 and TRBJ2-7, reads DTGVSQNPRHKITKRGQNVTFRCDPISEHNRLYWYRQTLGQGPEFLTYFQNEAQLEKSRLLSDRFSAERPKGSFSTLEIQRTEQGDSAMYLCASSHQKDWGLPEQYFGPGTRLTVT.

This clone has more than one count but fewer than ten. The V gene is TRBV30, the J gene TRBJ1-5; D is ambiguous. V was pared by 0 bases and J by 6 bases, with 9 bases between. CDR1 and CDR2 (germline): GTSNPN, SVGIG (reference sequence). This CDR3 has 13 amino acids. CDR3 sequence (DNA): TGTGCCTGGAGTGTGGAGGTAACTCAGCCCCAGCATTTT. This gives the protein CAWSVEVTQPQHF.

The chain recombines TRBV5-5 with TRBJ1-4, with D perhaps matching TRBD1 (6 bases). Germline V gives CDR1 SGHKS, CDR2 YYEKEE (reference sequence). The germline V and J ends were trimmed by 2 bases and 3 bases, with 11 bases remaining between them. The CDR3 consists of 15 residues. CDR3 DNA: TGTGCCAGCAGCTTCTTCGACAGGCCTAATGAAAAACTGTTTTTT. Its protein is CASSFFDRPNEKLFF.

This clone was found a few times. CDR3 loop: CASSRPQGAGANVLTF. The DNA for the CDR3 is TGTGCCAGCAGCCGGCCACAGGGTGCGGGGGCCAACGTCCTGACTTTC. The genes are TRBV5-4 and TRBJ2-6, with a possible D match to TRBD1 (6 bases). Per the germline V gene, CDR1 is SGHNT and CDR2 is YYREEE (reference sequence). V lost 4 bases, J lost 4 bases, and 15 bases lay in between. This CDR3 contains 16 residues.